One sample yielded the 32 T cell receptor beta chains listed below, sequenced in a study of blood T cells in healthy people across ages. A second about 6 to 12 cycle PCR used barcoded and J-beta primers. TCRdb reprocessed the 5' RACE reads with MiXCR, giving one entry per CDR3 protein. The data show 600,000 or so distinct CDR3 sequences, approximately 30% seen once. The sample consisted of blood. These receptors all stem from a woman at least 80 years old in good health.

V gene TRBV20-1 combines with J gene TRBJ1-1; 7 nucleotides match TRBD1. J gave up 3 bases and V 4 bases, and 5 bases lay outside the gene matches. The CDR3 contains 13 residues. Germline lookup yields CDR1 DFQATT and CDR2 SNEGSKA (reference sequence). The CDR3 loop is CSATDRVDTEAFF. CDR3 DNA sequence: TGCAGTGCTACCGACAGGGTGGACACTGAAGCTTTCTTT.

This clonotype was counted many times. CDR3: CASSEQTDQPQHF. For the CDR3, the DNA is TGTGCCAGCAGCGAGCAGACAGATCAGCCCCAGCATTTT. The J gene is TRBJ1-5, the V gene TRBV7-2; possibly TRBD1 for D (5 bases). This CDR3 comprises 13 residues. Germline V CDR1 and CDR2: SGHTA, FQGNSA. The ends were cut back, 5 bases at V and 5 bases at J, with 10 bases in the middle.

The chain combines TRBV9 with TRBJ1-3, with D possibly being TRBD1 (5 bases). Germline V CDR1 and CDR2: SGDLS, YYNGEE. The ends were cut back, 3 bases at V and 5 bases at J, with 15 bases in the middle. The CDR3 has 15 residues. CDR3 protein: CASSGRVGERNTIYF. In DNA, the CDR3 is TGTGCCAGCAGCGGCAGGGTAGGGGAACGAAACACCATATATTTT.

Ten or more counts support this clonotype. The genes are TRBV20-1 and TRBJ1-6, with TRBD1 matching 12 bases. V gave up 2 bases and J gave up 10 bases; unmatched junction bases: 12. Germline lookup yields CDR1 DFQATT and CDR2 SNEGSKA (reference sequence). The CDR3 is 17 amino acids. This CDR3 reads CSARPGGQGALRSPLHF. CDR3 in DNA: TGCAGTGCTAGACCGGGGGGACAGGGGGCTCTGCGGTCACCCCTCCACTTT.

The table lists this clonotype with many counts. CDR3 sequence: CASRTEGITDTQYF. As DNA, the CDR3 is TGTGCCAGCAGGACTGAGGGTATAACAGATACGCAGTATTTT. The V call is TRBV6-1, the J call TRBJ2-3, with D possibly being TRBD2 (5 bases). Germline V gives CDR1 MNHNS, CDR2 SASEGT. Trimming removed 6 bases at V and 3 bases at J, with 13 bases between. The CDR3 consists of 14 residues.

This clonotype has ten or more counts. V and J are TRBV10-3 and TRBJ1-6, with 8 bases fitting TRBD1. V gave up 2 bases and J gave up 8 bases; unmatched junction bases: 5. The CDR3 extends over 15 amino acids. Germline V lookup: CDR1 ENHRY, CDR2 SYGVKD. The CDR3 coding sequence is TGTGCCATCAGTGAGGGTGGGACAGGTGATTCACCCCTCCACTTT. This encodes CAISEGGTGDSPLHF.

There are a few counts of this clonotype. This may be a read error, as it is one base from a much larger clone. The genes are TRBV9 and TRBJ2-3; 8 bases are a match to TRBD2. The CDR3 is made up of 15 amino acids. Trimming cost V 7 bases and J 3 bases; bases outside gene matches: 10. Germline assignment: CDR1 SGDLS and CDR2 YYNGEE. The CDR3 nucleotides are TGTGCCAGCTCCGAGACGGGACTAGGAACAGATACGCAGTATTTT. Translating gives CASSETGLGTDTQYF.

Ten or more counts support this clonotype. The CDR3 protein is CASSTREDQPQHF. The CDR3 DNA is TGTGCCAGCAGCACCCGGGAGGATCAGCCCCAGCATTTT. J is TRBJ1-5 and V is TRBV7-2; D uncertain. Germline CDR1 reads SGHTA; CDR2 reads FQGNSA. This CDR3 has 13 residues. Trimming took 5 bases from V and 5 from J, leaving 10 bases between them.

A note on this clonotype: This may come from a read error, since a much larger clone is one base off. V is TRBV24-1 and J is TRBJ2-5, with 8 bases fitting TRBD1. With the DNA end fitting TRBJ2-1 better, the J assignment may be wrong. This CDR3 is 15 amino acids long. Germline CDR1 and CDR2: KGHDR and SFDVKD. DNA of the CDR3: TGTGCCACCAGTGACCCGTCAGGGGGCCAAGAGACCCAGTTCTTC. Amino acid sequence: CATSDPSGGQETQFF.

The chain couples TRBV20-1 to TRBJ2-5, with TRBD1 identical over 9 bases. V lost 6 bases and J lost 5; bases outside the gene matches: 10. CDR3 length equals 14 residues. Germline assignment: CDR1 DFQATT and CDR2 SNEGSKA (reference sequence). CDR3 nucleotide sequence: TGCAGTGCGATACCGGGACAGGGAGGGGAGACCCAGTACTTC. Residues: CSAIPGQGGETQYF.

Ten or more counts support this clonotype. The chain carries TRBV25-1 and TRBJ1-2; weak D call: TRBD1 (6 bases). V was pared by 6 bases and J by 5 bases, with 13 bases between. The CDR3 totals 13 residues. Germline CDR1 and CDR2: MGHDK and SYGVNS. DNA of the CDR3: TGTGCCAGCAGCGCAGGGGTCGTTTATGGCTACACCTTC. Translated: CASSAGVVYGYTF.

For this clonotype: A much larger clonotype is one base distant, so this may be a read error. The CDR3: CASSLGRAQEAQYF. In DNA form, the CDR3 reads TGTGCCAGCAGCTTGGGTAGGGCCCAAGAGGCCCAGTACTTC. This chain uses TRBV7-8 with TRBJ2-5, with unresolved D. CDR3 length equals 14 residues. CDR1 and CDR2 from the germline V gene are SGHVS and FQNEAQ.

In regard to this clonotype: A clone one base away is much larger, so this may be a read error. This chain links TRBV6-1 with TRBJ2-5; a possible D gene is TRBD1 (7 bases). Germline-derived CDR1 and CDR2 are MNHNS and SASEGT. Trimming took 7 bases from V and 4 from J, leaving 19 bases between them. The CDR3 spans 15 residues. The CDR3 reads CASMEGAGTRETQYF. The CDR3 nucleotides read TGTGCCAGCATGGAGGGGGCGGGTACGAGAGAGACCCAGTACTTC.

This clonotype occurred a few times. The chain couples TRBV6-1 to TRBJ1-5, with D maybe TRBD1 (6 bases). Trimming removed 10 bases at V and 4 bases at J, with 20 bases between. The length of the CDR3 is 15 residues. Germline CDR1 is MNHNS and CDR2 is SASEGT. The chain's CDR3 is CATKEGGRGNQPQHF. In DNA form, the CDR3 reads TGTGCCACAAAGGAGGGGGGCCGTGGTAATCAGCCCCAGCATTTT.

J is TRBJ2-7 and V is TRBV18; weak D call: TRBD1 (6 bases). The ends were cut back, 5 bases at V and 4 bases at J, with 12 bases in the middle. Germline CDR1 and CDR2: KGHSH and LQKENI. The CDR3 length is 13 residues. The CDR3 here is CASSSRQAYEQYF. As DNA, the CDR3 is TGTGCCAGCTCATCCAGACAGGCGTACGAGCAGTACTTC.

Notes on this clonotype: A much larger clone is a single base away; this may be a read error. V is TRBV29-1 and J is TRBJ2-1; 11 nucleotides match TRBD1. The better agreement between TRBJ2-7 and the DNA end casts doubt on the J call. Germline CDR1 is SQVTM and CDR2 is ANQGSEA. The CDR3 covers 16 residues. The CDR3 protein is CSVDIGTGGYSNEQYF. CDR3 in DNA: TGCAGCGTAGACATCGGGACAGGGGGATATAGCAATGAGCAGTACTTC.

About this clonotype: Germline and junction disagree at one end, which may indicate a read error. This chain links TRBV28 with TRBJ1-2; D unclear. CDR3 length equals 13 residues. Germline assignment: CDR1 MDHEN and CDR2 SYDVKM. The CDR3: CAGSFARHYGYTF. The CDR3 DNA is TGTGCCGGCAGTTTCGCGAGACACTATGGCTACACCTTC.

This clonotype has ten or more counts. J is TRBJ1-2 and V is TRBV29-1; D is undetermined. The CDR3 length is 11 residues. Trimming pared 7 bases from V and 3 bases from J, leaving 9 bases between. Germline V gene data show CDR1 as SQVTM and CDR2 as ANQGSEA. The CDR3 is CSAVEDYGYTF. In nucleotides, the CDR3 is TGCAGCGCTGTAGAGGACTATGGCTACACCTTC. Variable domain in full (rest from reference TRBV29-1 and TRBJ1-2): SAVISQKPSRDICQRGTSLTIQCQVDSQVTMMFWYRQQPGQSLTLIATANQGSEATYESGFVIDKFPISRPNLTFSTLTVSNMSPEDSSIYLCSAVEDYGYTFGSGTRLTVV.

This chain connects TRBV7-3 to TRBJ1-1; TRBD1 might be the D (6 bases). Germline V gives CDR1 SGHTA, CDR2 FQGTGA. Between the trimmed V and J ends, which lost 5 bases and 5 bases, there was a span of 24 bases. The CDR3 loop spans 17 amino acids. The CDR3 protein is CASSPRPPHRVETEAFF. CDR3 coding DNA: TGTGCCAGCAGCCCCCGCCCCCCCCACAGGGTGGAAACTGAAGCTTTCTTT.

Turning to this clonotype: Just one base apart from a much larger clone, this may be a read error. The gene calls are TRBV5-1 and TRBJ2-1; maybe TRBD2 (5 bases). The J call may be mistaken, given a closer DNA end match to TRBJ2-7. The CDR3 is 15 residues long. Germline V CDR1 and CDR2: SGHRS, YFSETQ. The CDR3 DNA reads TGCGCCAGCAGCTTGGATGGACTGTCCTACAATGAGCAGTACTTC. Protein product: CASSLDGLSYNEQYF.

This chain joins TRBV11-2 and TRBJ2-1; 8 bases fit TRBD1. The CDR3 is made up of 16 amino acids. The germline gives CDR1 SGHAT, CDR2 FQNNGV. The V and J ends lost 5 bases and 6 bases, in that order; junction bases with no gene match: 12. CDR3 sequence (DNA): TGTGCCAGCAGCCGGGACAGGCAAGGATTGAGCAATGAGCAGTTCTTC. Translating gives CASSRDRQGLSNEQFF.

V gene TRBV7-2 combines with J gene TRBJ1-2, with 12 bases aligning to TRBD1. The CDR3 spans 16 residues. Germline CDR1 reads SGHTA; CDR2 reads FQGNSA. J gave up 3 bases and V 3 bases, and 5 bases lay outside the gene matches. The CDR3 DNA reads TGTGCCAGCAGCTTTGGGGGACAGGGGGCGGACTATGGCTACACCTTC. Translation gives CASSFGGQGADYGYTF.

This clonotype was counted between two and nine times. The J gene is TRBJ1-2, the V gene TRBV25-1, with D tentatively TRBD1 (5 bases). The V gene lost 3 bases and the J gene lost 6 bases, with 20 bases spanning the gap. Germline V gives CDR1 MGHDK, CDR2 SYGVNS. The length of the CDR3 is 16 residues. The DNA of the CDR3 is TGTGCCAGCAGTGAGACCGGGACCCTGGTGTCGGATGGCTACACCTTC. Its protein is CASSETGTLVSDGYTF.

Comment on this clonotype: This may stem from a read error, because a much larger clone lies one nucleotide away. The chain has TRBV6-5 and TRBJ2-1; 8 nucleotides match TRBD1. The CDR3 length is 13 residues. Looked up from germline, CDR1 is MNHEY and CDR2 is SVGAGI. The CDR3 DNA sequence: TGTGCCGGAAGCAGGGGGCCGGACAATGGGCAGTTCTTC. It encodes CAGSRGPDNGQFF.

The CDR3 DNA follows: TGTGCCAGCAGTTTACAGGGGGCGCAAGGCTACACCTTC. It codes for CASSLQGAQGYTF. This sequence joins TRBV28 and TRBJ1-2; 8 bases fit TRBD1. V trimming: 2 bases; J trimming: 8 bases; junction bases outside the gene matches: 4. The germline gives CDR1 MDHEN, CDR2 SYDVKM. The CDR3 length is 13 residues.

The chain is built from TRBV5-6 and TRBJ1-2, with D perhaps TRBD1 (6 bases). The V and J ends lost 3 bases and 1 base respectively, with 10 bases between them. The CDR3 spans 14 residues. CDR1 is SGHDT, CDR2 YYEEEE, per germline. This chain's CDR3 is CASSSGQSNYGYTF. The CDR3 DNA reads TGTGCCAGCAGCTCCGGACAGAGTAACTATGGCTACACCTTC.

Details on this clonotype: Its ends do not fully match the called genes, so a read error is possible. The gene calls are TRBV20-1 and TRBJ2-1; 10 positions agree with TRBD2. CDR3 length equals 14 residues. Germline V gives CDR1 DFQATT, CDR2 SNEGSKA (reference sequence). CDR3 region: CSAWKLAGDNGQFF. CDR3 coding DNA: TGCAGTGCTTGGAAGCTAGCGGGGGACAATGGGCAGTTCTTC.

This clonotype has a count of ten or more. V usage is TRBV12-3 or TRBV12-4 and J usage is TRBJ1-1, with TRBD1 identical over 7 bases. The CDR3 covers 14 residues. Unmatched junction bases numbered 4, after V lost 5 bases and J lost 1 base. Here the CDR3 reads CASSNRGPNTEAFF. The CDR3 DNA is TGTGCCAGCAGTAACAGGGGACCGAACACTGAAGCTTTCTTT.

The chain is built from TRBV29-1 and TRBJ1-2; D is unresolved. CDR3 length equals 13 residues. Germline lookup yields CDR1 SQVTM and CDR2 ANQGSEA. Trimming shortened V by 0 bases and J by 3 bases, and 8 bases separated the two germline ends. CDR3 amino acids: CSVEDRRYYGYTF. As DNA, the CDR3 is TGCAGCGTTGAAGATCGTAGGTACTATGGCTACACCTTC. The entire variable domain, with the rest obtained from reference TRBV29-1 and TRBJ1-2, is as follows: SAVISQKPSRDICQRGTSLTIQCQVDSQVTMMFWYRQQPGQSLTLIATANQGSEATYESGFVIDKFPISRPNLTFSTLTVSNMSPEDSSIYLCSVEDRRYYGYTFGSGTRLTVV.

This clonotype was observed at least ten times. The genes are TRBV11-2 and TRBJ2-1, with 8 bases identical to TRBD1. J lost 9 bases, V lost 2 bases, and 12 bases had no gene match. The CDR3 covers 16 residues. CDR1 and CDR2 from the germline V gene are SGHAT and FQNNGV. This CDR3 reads CASSLRGTGGTGEQFF. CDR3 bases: TGTGCCAGCAGCTTAAGGGGTACAGGGGGGACGGGTGAGCAGTTCTTC.

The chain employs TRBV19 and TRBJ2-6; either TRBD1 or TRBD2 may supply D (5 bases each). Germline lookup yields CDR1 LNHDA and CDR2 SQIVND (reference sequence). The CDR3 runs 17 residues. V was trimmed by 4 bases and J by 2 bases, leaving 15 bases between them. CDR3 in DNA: TGTGCCAGTAGTAATCGCCTCGGGGCAACTGGGGCCAACGTCCTGACTTTC. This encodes CASSNRLGATGANVLTF.

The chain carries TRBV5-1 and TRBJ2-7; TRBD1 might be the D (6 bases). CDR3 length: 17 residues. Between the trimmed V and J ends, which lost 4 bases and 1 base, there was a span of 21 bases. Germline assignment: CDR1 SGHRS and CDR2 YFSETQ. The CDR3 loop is CASSLYPRDTKSYEQYF. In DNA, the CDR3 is TGCGCCAGCAGCCTGTACCCACGGGACACCAAATCCTACGAGCAGTACTTC.